This is a list of T cell receptor beta chains from one sample in a study of T-cell reconstitution after alpha-beta-depleted transplantation in children. MiXCR, applied by TCRdb to the PCR reads, yields one record per CDR3 protein. The sample lists almost 400,000 distinct CDR3 sequences, 20% occurring once. The sample consisted of PBMCs from the stem cell graft donor, taken from the stem cell graft. The source is a human donor who donated a stem cell graft to a child with acute myeloid leukemia. Each CDR3 is given with its conserved first and last residue. A D gene is named only where the DNA matches it firmly. Size is stated for part of the rows, as once, few or many counts, or as a class when the clone is expanded.

J,V,D,size,CDR3,DNA
TRBJ2-2,TRBV4-3,NA,few,CASRQTTGSGELFF,TGCGCCAGCAGGCAAACTACAGGGTCCGGGGAGCTGTTTTTT
TRBJ2-5,TRBV20-1,TRBD2,many,CSWIGGRAETQYF,TGCAGTTGGATCGGGGGGAGGGCAGAGACCCAGTACTTC
TRBJ2-5,TRBV7-9,NA,NA,CASSLESVLETQYF,TGTGCCAGCAGCTTAGAGTCGGTTTTGGAGACCCAGTACTTC
TRBJ2-3,TRBV6-1,TRBD2,few,CASSREGLGTDTQYF,TGTGCCAGCAGTCGGGAGGGCCTCGGCACAGATACGCAGTATTTT
TRBJ2-1,TRBV20-1,TRBD2,NA,CSARTGLAAYNEQFF,TGCAGTGCTAGAACGGGACTAGCGGCCTACAATGAGCAGTTCTTC
TRBJ2-2,TRBV10-1,NA,NA,CASGEEAGRICTGELFF,TGCGCCAGCGGGGAGGAGGCGGGACGCATTTGTACCGGGGAGCTGTTTTTT
TRBJ2-7,TRBV12-3/TRBV12-4,TRBD2,NA,CASSPREFHEQYF,TGTGCCAGCAGTCCGCGGGAGTTCCACGAGCAGTACTTC
TRBJ1-6,TRBV12-3/TRBV12-4,TRBD1,few,CASILGGQGASPLHF,TGTGCCAGCATCCTCGGGGGACAGGGGGCTTCACCCCTCCACTTT
TRBJ2-3,TRBV5-1,TRBD2,few,CASSLEQREGTDTQYF,TGCGCCAGCAGCTTGGAGCAACGGGAGGGCACAGATACGCAGTATTTT
TRBJ2-3,TRBV11-2,TRBD2,few,CASSSGTSFWADTQYF,TGTGCCAGCAGCTCCGGGACTAGCTTCTGGGCAGATACGCAGTATTTT
TRBJ2-3,TRBV20-1,TRBD2,few,CSTGGLAGSTSTDTQYF,TGCAGTACAGGAGGACTAGCGGGATCTACTAGCACAGATACGCAGTATTTT
TRBJ1-1,TRBV5-1,NA,many,CASSLARDTEAFF,TGCGCCAGCAGCTTGGCCAGGGACACTGAAGCTTTCTTT
TRBJ1-1,TRBV9,NA,NA,CASSVGPDQNTEAFF,TGTGCCAGCAGCGTAGGCCCAGATCAGAACACTGAAGCTTTCTTT
TRBJ2-3,TRBV29-1,TRBD2,NA,CSVEKREVSTDTQYF,TGCAGCGTTGAGAAGCGGGAAGTCAGCACAGATACGCAGTATTTT
TRBJ2-1,TRBV27,NA,many,CASSLRDNEQFF,TGTGCCAGCAGTTTGAGGGACAATGAGCAGTTCTTC
TRBJ2-1,TRBV28,TRBD2,few,CASSSTSGRAGSSYNEQFF,TGTGCCAGCAGTTCCACTAGCGGGAGGGCCGGGAGCTCCTACAATGAGCAGTTCTTC
TRBJ1-1,TRBV12-3/TRBV12-4,NA,NA,CASSFSTTNTEAFF,TGTGCCAGCAGTTTTAGCACCACGAACACTGAAGCTTTCTTT
TRBJ2-7,TRBV5-1,NA,few,CASSYQGRGYEQYF,TGCGCCAGCAGCTATCAGGGAAGGGGCTACGAGCAGTACTTC
TRBJ2-5,TRBV4-3,NA,NA,CASSQEQSEETQYF,TGCGCCAGCAGCCAAGAGCAGTCAGAAGAGACCCAGTACTTC
TRBJ2-7,TRBV20-1,TRBD1,few,CSAHQGAASYEQYF,TGCAGTGCTCACCAGGGGGCAGCGAGCTACGAGCAGTACTTC
TRBJ1-2,TRBV11-1,NA,few,CASSVVVGKGYTF,TGTGCCAGCAGCGTTGTGGTAGGGAAGGGCTACACCTTC
TRBJ2-3,TRBV7-9,NA,few,CASSPSKDWTDTQYF,TGTGCCAGCAGCCCGAGCAAGGATTGGACAGATACGCAGTATTTT
TRBJ2-1,TRBV5-1,NA,NA,CASSLTVGEQFF,TGCGCCAGCAGCTTGACTGTCGGAGAGCAGTTCTTC
TRBJ2-2,TRBV13,TRBD1,NA,CASSHQGADTGELFF,TGTGCCAGCAGCCATCAGGGGGCCGACACCGGGGAGCTGTTTTTT
TRBJ2-6,TRBV3-1,NA,NA,CASRQASGANVLTF,TGTGCCAGCAGACAGGCCTCTGGGGCCAACGTCCTGACTTTC
TRBJ2-1,TRBV27,TRBD1,NA,CATSGQGSYNEQFF,TGTGCCACCTCGGGACAGGGCTCCTACAATGAGCAGTTCTTC
TRBJ2-2,TRBV5-6,NA,NA,CASSYVGRTNTGELFF,TGTGCCAGCAGCTATGTGGGACGGACGAACACCGGGGAGCTGTTTTTT
TRBJ1-2,TRBV20-1,NA,NA,CSAREGDGGGYTF,TGCAGTGCTAGAGAGGGGGACGGAGGAGGCTACACCTTC
TRBJ2-5,TRBV10-3,TRBD1,once,CAISGDRAGETQYF,TGTGCCATCAGTGGAGACAGGGCAGGAGAGACCCAGTACTTC
TRBJ2-3,TRBV5-1,NA,few,CASSLEVVTDTQYF,TGCGCCAGCAGCTTGGAAGTGGTAACAGATACGCAGTATTTT
TRBJ2-2,TRBV5-1,NA,few,CASTLNSNTGELFF,TGCGCCAGCACCCTAAACTCGAACACCGGGGAGCTGTTTTTT
TRBJ2-7,TRBV12-3/TRBV12-4,NA,many,CASSSAGPYEQYF,TGTGCCAGCAGCTCCGCAGGGCCCTACGAGCAGTACTTC
TRBJ2-7,TRBV20-1,NA,NA,CSAGTTTVNEQYF,TGCAGTGCTGGAACGACGACAGTTAACGAGCAGTACTTC
TRBJ2-1,TRBV29-1,TRBD1,NA,CSVERWTGSLEQFF,TGCAGCGTTGAAAGGTGGACAGGGTCTCTTGAGCAGTTCTTC
TRBJ2-6,TRBV5-5,TRBD1,NA,CASSLQGATGANVLTF,TGTGCCAGCAGCTTGCAGGGGGCCACTGGGGCCAACGTCCTGACTTTC
TRBJ2-7,TRBV28,NA,NA,CASSGRLNLAYEQYF,TGTGCCAGCAGTGGGCGTCTCAATCTCGCCTACGAGCAGTACTTC
TRBJ2-7,TRBV4-1,TRBD1,NA,CASSQQAQGGYEQYF,TGCGCCAGCAGCCAACAAGCACAGGGGGGCTACGAGCAGTACTTC
TRBJ2-5,TRBV7-2,TRBD1,NA,CASSLAKTTGLGETQYF,TGTGCCAGCAGCTTAGCCAAGACGACAGGGCTGGGGGAGACCCAGTACTTC
TRBJ2-3,TRBV7-2,TRBD2,NA,CASRGTSGRTDTQYF,TGTGCCAGCAGAGGGACTAGCGGGAGAACAGATACGCAGTATTTT
TRBJ1-5,TRBV20-1,NA,NA,CSARSSNQPQHF,TGCAGTGCTAGATCGAGCAATCAGCCCCAGCATTTT
TRBJ2-7,TRBV7-6,NA,NA,CASSGAGTPYEQYF,TGTGCCAGCTCAGGGGCGGGGACCCCCTACGAGCAGTACTTC
TRBJ2-2,TRBV19,TRBD2,NA,CATSTGLATGELFF,TGTGCCACCTCGACGGGACTAGCGACCGGGGAGCTGTTTTTT
TRBJ2-7,TRBV6-1,TRBD2,many,CASRSGGSTSEQYF,TGTGCCAGCAGAAGCGGGGGATCCACGTCCGAGCAGTACTTC
TRBJ2-1,TRBV11-2,NA,few,CASSLARWGEQFF,TGTGCCAGCAGCTTAGCCCGGTGGGGTGAGCAGTTCTTC
TRBJ2-1,TRBV10-3,TRBD2,many,CAISTSGSGNEQFF,TGTGCCATCAGCACTAGCGGGAGTGGGAATGAGCAGTTCTTC
TRBJ1-5,TRBV12-3/TRBV12-4,TRBD1,NA,CASTVGTGALNQPQHF,TGTGCCAGCACTGTTGGGACAGGGGCCCTCAATCAGCCCCAGCATTTT
TRBJ2-4,TRBV20-1,TRBD2,many,CSARPRSGRADIQYF,TGCAGTGCCAGGCCTCGTAGCGGGAGGGCGGACATTCAGTACTTC
TRBJ2-3,TRBV27,NA,few,CASSQGDWITDTQYF,TGTGCCAGCAGTCAAGGGGACTGGATAACAGATACGCAGTATTTT
TRBJ2-1,TRBV20-1,TRBD2,few,CSAKVSGSSYNEQFF,TGCAGTGCTAAGGTTAGCGGGAGCTCCTACAATGAGCAGTTCTTC
TRBJ2-5,TRBV12-3/TRBV12-4,TRBD2,NA,CASSPKGLADPETQYF,TGTGCCAGCAGTCCGAAAGGACTAGCGGACCCAGAGACCCAGTACTTC
TRBJ2-7,TRBV12-3/TRBV12-4,TRBD1,few,CASSTRGQYSYEQYF,TGTGCCAGCAGTACTAGGGGACAGTACTCCTACGAGCAGTACTTC
TRBJ2-1,TRBV28,TRBD2,once,CASSLIPLAGVEQFF,TGTGCCAGCAGTTTGATCCCCCTAGCGGGAGTGGAGCAGTTCTTC
TRBJ2-3,TRBV27,TRBD2,NA,CASTITGREAYTQYF,TGTGCCAGCACCATAACGGGGCGGGAGGCCTATACGCAGTATTTT
TRBJ2-7,TRBV20-1,TRBD2,few,CSARAIAGGHSYEQYF,TGCAGTGCTAGAGCAATTGCGGGAGGACACTCCTACGAGCAGTACTTC
TRBJ2-3,TRBV7-9,TRBD2,NA,CASSPSGLTSTDTQYF,TGTGCCAGCAGCCCTAGCGGGTTGACTAGCACAGATACGCAGTATTTT